The 8 T cell receptor beta chains below all came from one sample that was sequenced in a study of blood T cell repertoires in COVID-19. Produced via immunoSEQ multiplex PCR; TCRdb's table is partial and in-frame only. Of about 160,000 clones in the sample, approximately 85% were seen once. The material sequenced was peripheral blood. The receptor source for this set is a man aged 55 to 69 who had recovered from COVID-19.

The chain links TRBV2 to TRBJ1-2, with 9 bases that match TRBD1. The CDR3 consists of 12 residues. Germline loops: CDR1 SNHLY, CDR2 FYNNEI. Germline trimming cut 7 bases from V and 6 bases from J; bases unmatched to any gene: 3. This chain's CDR3 is CASNGQGNGYTF. The DNA of the CDR3 is TGTGCCAGCAACGGACAGGGGAATGGCTACACCTTC.

The V gene is TRBV3-1 (or the pseudogene TRBV3-2), the J gene TRBJ2-5; tentative D call: TRBD1 (6 bases). Trimming took 5 bases from V and 5 from J, leaving 12 bases between them. From germline, CDR1 is LGHDT and CDR2 YNNKEL (reference sequence). CDR3 length: 13 residues. The CDR3 region is CASSRGTLETQYF. In DNA, the CDR3 is TGTGCCAGCAGCAGGGGGACGCTGGAGACCCAGTACTTC.

The V call is TRBV6-2 or TRBV6-3, the J call TRBJ1-6; tentative D call: TRBD1 (5 bases). V was trimmed by 6 bases and J by 1 base, leaving 13 bases between them. The CDR3 has 16 amino acids. Germline assignment: CDR1 MNHEY and CDR2 SVGEGT. CDR3 amino acids: CASSRRGKSYNSPLHF. The CDR3 bases are TGTGCCAGCAGCAGACGGGGGAAGTCCTATAATTCACCCCTCCACTTT.

This chain joins TRBV11-3 and TRBJ2-2, with a possible D match to TRBD2 (6 bases). Germline CDR1 and CDR2: SGHNT and YENEEA. Deletions cut 0 bases from V and 3 bases from J, with 11 bases between. CDR3 length: 16 residues. CDR3 nucleotides: TGTGCCAGCAGCTTAGAGGGGGACTTCGACACCGGGGAGCTGTTTTTT. This translates into CASSLEGDFDTGELFF.

The chain joins TRBV11-2 to TRBJ2-1; D remains unclear. The CDR3 spans 13 residues. Trimming shortened V by 5 bases and J by 7 bases, and 12 bases separated the two germline ends. Germline V gene data show CDR1 as SGHAT and CDR2 as FQNNGV. The CDR3 DNA is TGTGCCAGCAGCGGCCCTGGGCGAAATGAGCAGTTCTTC. This encodes CASSGPGRNEQFF.

V is TRBV7-9 and J is TRBJ1-2; no reliable D call. Trimming took 0 bases from V and 4 from J, leaving 9 bases between them. The V gene's germline CDR1 is SEHNR and CDR2 FQNEAQ (reference sequence). CDR3 length equals 14 residues. The CDR3 bases are TGTGCCAGCAGCTTAGCAGCCCCCGGCTATGGCTACACCTTC. Its translation is CASSLAAPGYGYTF.

The J gene is TRBJ1-4, the V gene TRBV29-1, with TRBD1 matching over 8 bases. Germline V gives CDR1 SQVTM, CDR2 ANQGSEA. Losses at the gene ends were 7 bases for V and 5 bases for J; bases not matched to a gene: 12. The CDR3 totals 15 residues. DNA of the CDR3: TGCAGCGCCTCAACTACAGGGGGGACAAATGAAAAACTGTTTTTT. This gives the protein CSASTTGGTNEKLFF.

This clone showed up just once. J is TRBJ2-3 and V is TRBV5-1, with 7 bases matching TRBD2. The CDR3 is 15 residues long. The germline V gene has CDR1 SGHRS and CDR2 YFSETQ. After removal of 3 bases from V and 2 bases from J, the junction contained 6 bases not matched to a gene. Written as DNA, the CDR3 is TGCGCCAGCAGCTCCGGGGCGGGGGACACAGATACGCAGTATTTT. Translating it yields CASSSGAGDTDTQYF. Looking up the rest from reference TRBV5-1 and TRBJ2-3 gives the full variable domain: KAGVTQTPRYLIKTRGQQVTLSCSPISGHRSVSWYQQTPGQGLQFLFEYFSETQRNKGNFPGRFSGRQFSNSRSEMNVSTLELGDSALYLCASSSGAGDTDTQYFGPGTRLTVL.